Following are 18 T cell receptor delta chains from one sample sequenced in a study of gamma-delta chains in newborns, infants, children. TCRdb re-called clones from the reads via CATT. This sample has 2,500 to 3,000 delta-chain clones, with about half found just once. This sample comprised blood, obtained at baseline. These receptors were obtained from a child who received the measles vaccine.

To note about this clone: Possible read error: a much larger clone is one base away. The rearrangement uses TRDV1 and TRDJ1; TRDD2 aligns across 9 bases. Trimming took 0 bases from V and 4 from J; bases not matched to a gene: 18. The CDR3 consists of 20 residues. The germline CDR1 and CDR2 sequences are TSWWSYY and QGS. The CDR3 DNA reads TGTGCTCTTGGGGAACTCATCCTTCCTACGGGGGATTGCTTCTGCGATAAACTCATCTTT. Its protein product is CALGELILPTGDCFCDKLIF.

With respect to this clone: The same CDR3 is also encoded by other DNA sequences in this sample. This CDR3 reads CALGGQSSGYGGLIF. The CDR3 DNA is TGTGCTCTTGGGGGCCAAAGCAGTGGATACGGGGGACTCATCTTT. This chain links TRDV1 with TRDJ1; TRDD3 matches 7 bases. The V gene's germline CDR1 is TSWWSYY and CDR2 QGS. Trimming cost V 4 bases and J 10 bases; bases outside gene matches: 15. The CDR3 extends over 15 amino acids.

The chain links TRDV1 to TRDJ1; 7 bases fit TRDD3. The CDR3 contains 23 residues. The V gene end was trimmed by 0 bases and the J gene end by 0 bases; junction bases not matched to a gene: 25. Germline lookup yields CDR1 TSWWSYY and CDR2 QGS. The CDR3, as DNA: TGTGCTCTTGGGGAACTAGATTACCTACGGCGGATACGCCCTGTCAGCTACACCGATAAACTCATCTTT. Translating gives CALGELDYLRRIRPVSYTDKLIF.

For this clone: This may stem from a read error, because a much larger clone lies one nucleotide away. The DNA is left out, because the CDR3 cannot be placed on it with certainty; the CDR3 is given as TCRdb lists it. The same CDR3 also results from other DNA sequences found in this sample. This chain uses TRAV29/DV5 with TRDJ3; the D call of TRDD3 is as the table states it, not checked on the DNA. The CDR3 is 21 amino acids long, termini counted. Germline assignment: CDR1 NSMFDY and CDR2 ISSIKDK. CDR3 sequence reads: CSVLLCSKQLGSSWDTRQMFF.

By frequency in the sample, this clone is medium-sized (0.01 to 0.1%). The chain recombines TRDV1 with TRDJ1; 12 nucleotides agree with TRDD3. This CDR3 is 19 amino acids long. Unmatched junction bases numbered 17, after V lost 3 bases and J lost 6 bases. Per the germline V gene, CDR1 is TSWWSYY and CDR2 is QGS. The CDR3 coding sequence is TGTGCTCTTGGGGACCCCGGGAAAACCGGCTGGGGGATACGCAATAAACTCATCTTT. Residues: CALGDPGKTGWGIRNKLIF.

The chain links TRDV2 to TRDJ3; 7 positions match TRDD3. Germline CDR1 and CDR2: GEAIGNYY and EKD. The CDR3 sequence is 17 residues long. V was clipped by 1 base and J by 0 bases; unmatched bases: 2. The chain's CDR3 is CACDTTGASWDTRQMFF. The CDR3 DNA reads as TGTGCCTGTGACACGACTGGGGCCTCCTGGGACACCCGACAGATGTTTTTC.

A word on this clone: A far more abundant clone sits one base away, making this likely a read error. The same CDR3 also results from other DNA sequences found in this sample. The chain uses TRDV3 and TRDJ1; 9 nucleotides match TRDD3. The germline V gene encodes CDR1 TVYSNPD and CDR2 GDNSRS (reference sequence). The CDR3 extends over 14 amino acids. The CDR3 protein is CAFSLGETTDKLIF. The CDR3 bases are TGTGCCTTTTCACTGGGGGAGACCACCGATAAGCTCATCTTT.

In its sample, this clone was seen a few times. The V call is TRDV1, the J call TRDJ1; 8 bases agree with TRDD3. CDR1 and CDR2 (germline): TSWWSYY, QGS. Trimming at V came to 1 base and at J to 0 bases, leaving 22 bases not matched to a gene. The CDR3 length is 22 residues. The CDR3 sequence is CALGEPTETRYWGPLYTDKLIF. The CDR3 nucleotides are TGTGCTCTTGGGGAACCGACCGAGACCCGTTACTGGGGGCCCTTGTACACCGATAAACTCATCTTT.

This clone is medium-sized within its sample. This chain connects TRDV2 to TRDJ3, with 8 bases that match TRDD3. Germline V CDR1 and CDR2: GEAIGNYY, EKD. The CDR3 covers 18 residues. Trimming at V came to 0 bases and at J to 0 bases, leaving 3 bases not matched to a gene. The CDR3 region has the DNA TGTGCCTGTGACACCCTGGGGGGATACTCCTGGGACACCCGACAGATGTTTTTC. Amino acid sequence: CACDTLGGYSWDTRQMFF.

This clone was counted only a few times. V usage is TRDV3 and J usage is TRDJ1; a weak D match, TRDD3 (6 bases). The germline V gene has CDR1 TVYSNPD and CDR2 GDNSRS (reference sequence). The CDR3 runs 13 residues. V lost 2 bases and J lost 6, with 16 bases in between. As DNA, the CDR3 is TGTGCCTTTTATTGGAGTCTGGGGAATAAACTCATCTTT. Its protein is CAFYWSLGNKLIF.

On this clone: A read error may explain this, as a much larger clone is one base away. The J gene is TRDJ1, the V gene TRAV29/DV5, with 13 bases lining up with TRDD3. CDR3 length: 21 amino acids. Germline CDR1 and CDR2: NSMFDY and ISSIKDK. In DNA form, the CDR3 reads TGTGCAGGAAGCCCCCCTACCAGGTACTGGGGGATACGGTCCCCCACCGATAAACTCATCTTT. It specifies CAGSPPTRYWGIRSPTDKLIF.

This clone showed up just a few times. The identical CDR3 is also encoded by other nucleotide sequences in the sample. J is TRDJ1 and V is TRDV1; 10 bases align to TRDD3. The V and J ends lost 5 bases and 0 bases, in that order; junction bases with no gene match: 12. The CDR3 loop spans 18 amino acids. Germline values: CDR1 TSWWSYY, CDR2 QGS. CDR3 in DNA: TGTGCTCTTGGGAACCGTTCCCCACTGGGGGATTACACCGATAAACTCATCTTT. It encodes CALGNRSPLGDYTDKLIF.

Worth noting for this clone: A read error is possible here, since a much larger clone lies one base away. This chain joins TRDV1 and TRDJ3; D may be TRDD3 (6 bases). The CDR3 runs to 18 residues. Germline CDR1 TSWWSYY, CDR2 QGS. Trimming stripped 5 bases from V and 4 bases from J, with 18 bases between. The CDR3 loop reads CALGLTNGDDWDTRQMFF. The CDR3 coding sequence is TGTGCTCTTGGGCTTACTAACGGGGATGATTGGGACACCCGACAGATGTTTTTC.

For this clone: Germline is not matched at one junction end, which may reflect a read error. The chain employs TRDV2 and TRDJ3; possibly TRDD3 for D (6 bases). Germline lookup yields CDR1 GEAIGNYY and CDR2 EKD. This CDR3 region has 19 residues. Here the CDR3 DNA reads TGTGCCCGTGACACCGGGGATTTTCCCAGCTCCTGGGACACCCGACAGATGTTTTTC. It yields the protein CARDTGDFPSSWDTRQMFF.

This rearrangement joins TRDV1 to TRDJ1, with TRDD3 as a possible D gene (6 bases). The V gene's germline CDR1 is TSWWSYY and CDR2 QGS. CDR3 length: 16 amino acids. V was clipped by 5 bases and J by 8 bases, with 24 bases between them. This chain's CDR3 is CALGSRAAVGVPKLIF. In DNA form, the CDR3 reads TGTGCTCTTGGGTCCCGCGCCGCCGTGGGGGTCCCGAAACTCATCTTT.

Sample share makes this clone medium-sized. The chain links TRDV2 to TRDJ3; the match to TRDD3 covers 9 bases. The CDR3 covers 20 residues. Germline V lookup: CDR1 GEAIGNYY, CDR2 EKD. The trim removed 3 bases at V and 0 bases at J, leaving 11 bases unmatched. CDR3 region: CACDSLLGDSSSWDTRQMFF. The CDR3 coding sequence is TGTGCCTGTGACTCCTTGCTGGGGGATTCTAGCTCCTGGGACACCCGACAGATGTTTTTC.

Regarding this clone: This may arise from a read error, as a much more abundant clone is one base away. Other DNA sequences of this sample code for an identical CDR3. The chain links TRDV1 to TRDJ1; the D gene is possibly TRDD3 (5 bases). The germline V gene encodes CDR1 TSWWSYY and CDR2 QGS. The V and J ends lost 7 bases and 7 bases respectively, with 22 bases between them. CDR3 size: 15 residues. The CDR3 loop is CALARPPWDLGKLIF. The CDR3 DNA reads TGTGCTCTTGCACGTCCTCCCTGGGATCTAGGTAAACTCATCTTT.

The V gene is TRDV1, the J gene TRDJ1; 8 nucleotides agree with TRDD3. Germline-derived CDR1 and CDR2 are TSWWSYY and QGS. The CDR3 is 20 amino acids. After removal of 1 base from V and 5 bases from J, the junction contained 21 bases not matched to a gene. CDR3: CALGERGELKRDTGYDKLIF. CDR3 in DNA: TGTGCTCTTGGGGAACGCGGAGAACTCAAGAGGGATACGGGATATGATAAACTCATCTTT.